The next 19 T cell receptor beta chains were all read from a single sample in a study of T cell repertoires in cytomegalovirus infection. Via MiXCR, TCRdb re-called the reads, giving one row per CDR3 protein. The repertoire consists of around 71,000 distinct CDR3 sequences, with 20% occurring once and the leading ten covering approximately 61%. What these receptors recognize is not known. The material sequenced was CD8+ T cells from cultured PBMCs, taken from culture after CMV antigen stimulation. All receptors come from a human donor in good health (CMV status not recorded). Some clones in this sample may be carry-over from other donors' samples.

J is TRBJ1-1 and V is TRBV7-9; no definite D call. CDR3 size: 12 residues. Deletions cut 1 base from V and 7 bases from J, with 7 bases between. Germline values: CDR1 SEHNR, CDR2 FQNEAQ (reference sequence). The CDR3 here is CASSLEAHEAFF. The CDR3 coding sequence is TGTGCCAGCAGCTTAGAAGCACATGAAGCTTTCTTT.

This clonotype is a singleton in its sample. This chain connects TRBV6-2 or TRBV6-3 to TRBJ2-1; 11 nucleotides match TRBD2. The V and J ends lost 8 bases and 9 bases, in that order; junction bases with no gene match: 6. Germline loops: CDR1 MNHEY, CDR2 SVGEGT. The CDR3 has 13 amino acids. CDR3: CASSSGGSGEQFF. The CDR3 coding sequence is TGTGCCAGCTCTAGCGGGGGGTCTGGTGAGCAGTTCTTC.

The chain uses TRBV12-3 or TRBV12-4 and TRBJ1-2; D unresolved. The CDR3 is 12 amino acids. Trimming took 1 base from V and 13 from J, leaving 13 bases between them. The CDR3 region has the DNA TGTGCCAGCAGTTTAGGGGGAGCTGCAAGCACCTTC. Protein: CASSLGGAASTF.

CDR3 DNA sequence: TGTGCCAGCAGCCTTAGCGGCGGTGGCAACACCGGGGAGCTGTTTTTT. This sequence encodes CASSLSGGGNTGELFF. The rearrangement links TRBV6-5 to TRBJ2-2, with TRBD2 as a possible D gene (6 bases). Trimming took off 6 bases at V and 2 bases at J, with 16 bases between the two ends. CDR3 length: 16 amino acids. CDR1 is MNHEY and CDR2 is SVGAGI in the germline V gene.

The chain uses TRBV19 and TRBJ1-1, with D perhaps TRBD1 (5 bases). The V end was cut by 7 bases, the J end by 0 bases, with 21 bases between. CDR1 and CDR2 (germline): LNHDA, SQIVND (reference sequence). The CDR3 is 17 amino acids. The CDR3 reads CASTVFPSGALNTEAFF. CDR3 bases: TGTGCCAGTACCGTGTTTCCGAGTGGGGCTCTGAACACTGAAGCTTTCTTT.

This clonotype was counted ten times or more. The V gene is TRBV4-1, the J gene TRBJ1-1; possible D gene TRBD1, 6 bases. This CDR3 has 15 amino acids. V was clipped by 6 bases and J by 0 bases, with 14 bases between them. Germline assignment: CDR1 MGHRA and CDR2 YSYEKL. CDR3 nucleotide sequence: TGCGCCAGCAGTCCTTCGGGGGCCTTGAACACTGAAGCTTTCTTT. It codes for CASSPSGALNTEAFF.

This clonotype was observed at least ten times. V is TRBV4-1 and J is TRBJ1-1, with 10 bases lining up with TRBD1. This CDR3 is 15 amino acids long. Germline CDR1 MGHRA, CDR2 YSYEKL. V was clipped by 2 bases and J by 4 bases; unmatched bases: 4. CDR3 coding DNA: TGCGCCAGCAGCCAACAGACAGGGGGCATCACTGAAGCTTTCTTT. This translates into CASSQQTGGITEAFF.

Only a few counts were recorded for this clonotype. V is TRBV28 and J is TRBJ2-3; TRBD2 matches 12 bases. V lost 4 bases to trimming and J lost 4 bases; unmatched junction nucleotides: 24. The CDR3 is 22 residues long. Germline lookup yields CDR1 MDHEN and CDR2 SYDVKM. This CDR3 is CASSSNYLQSLAGGPGPDTQYF. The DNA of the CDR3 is TGTGCCAGCAGTTCAAACTACCTGCAAAGTCTAGCGGGGGGGCCGGGGCCAGATACGCAGTATTTT. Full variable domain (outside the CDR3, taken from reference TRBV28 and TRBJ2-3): DVKVTQSSRYLVKRTGEKVFLECVQDMDHENMFWYRQDPGLGLRLIYFSYDVKMKEKGDIPEGYSVSREKKERFSLILESASTNQTSMYLCASSSNYLQSLAGGPGPDTQYFGPGTRLTVL.

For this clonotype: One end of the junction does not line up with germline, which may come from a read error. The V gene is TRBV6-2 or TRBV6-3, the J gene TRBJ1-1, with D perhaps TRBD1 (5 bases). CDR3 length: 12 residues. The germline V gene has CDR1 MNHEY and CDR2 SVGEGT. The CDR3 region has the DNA TGTGCCTGCAGGGTTGGGAACACTGAAGCTTTCTTT. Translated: CACRVGNTEAFF.

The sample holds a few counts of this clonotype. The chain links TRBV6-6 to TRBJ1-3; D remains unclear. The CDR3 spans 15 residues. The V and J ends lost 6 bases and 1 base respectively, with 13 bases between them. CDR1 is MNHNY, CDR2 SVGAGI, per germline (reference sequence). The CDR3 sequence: CASSQGEVSGNTIYF. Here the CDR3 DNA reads TGTGCCAGCAGCCAAGGAGAGGTATCTGGAAACACCATATATTTT.

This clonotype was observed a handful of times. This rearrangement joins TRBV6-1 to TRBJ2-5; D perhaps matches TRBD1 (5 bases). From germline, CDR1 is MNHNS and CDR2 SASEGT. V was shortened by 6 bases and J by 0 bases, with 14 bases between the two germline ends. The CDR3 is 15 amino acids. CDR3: CASSPGRGYQETQYF. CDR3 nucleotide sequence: TGTGCCAGCAGCCCTGGTAGGGGCTACCAAGAGACCCAGTACTTC.

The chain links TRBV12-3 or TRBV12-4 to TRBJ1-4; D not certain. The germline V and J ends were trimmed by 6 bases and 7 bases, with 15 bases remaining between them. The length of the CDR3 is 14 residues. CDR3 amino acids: CASSLDGRGEKLFF. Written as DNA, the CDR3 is TGTGCCAGCAGCCTGGATGGACGGGGTGAAAAACTGTTTTTT.

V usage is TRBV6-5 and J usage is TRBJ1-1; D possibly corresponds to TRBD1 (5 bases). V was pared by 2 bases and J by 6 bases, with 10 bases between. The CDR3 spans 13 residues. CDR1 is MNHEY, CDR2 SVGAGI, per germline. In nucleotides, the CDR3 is TGTGCCAGCAGTTACGCGGGGGTCTCTGAAGCTTTCTTT. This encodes CASSYAGVSEAFF.

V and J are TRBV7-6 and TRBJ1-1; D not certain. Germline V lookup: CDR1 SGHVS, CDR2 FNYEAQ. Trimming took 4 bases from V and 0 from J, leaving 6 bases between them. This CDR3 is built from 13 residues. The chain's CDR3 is CASSSPVNTEAFF. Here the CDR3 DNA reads TGTGCCAGCAGCTCCCCCGTGAACACTGAAGCTTTCTTT.

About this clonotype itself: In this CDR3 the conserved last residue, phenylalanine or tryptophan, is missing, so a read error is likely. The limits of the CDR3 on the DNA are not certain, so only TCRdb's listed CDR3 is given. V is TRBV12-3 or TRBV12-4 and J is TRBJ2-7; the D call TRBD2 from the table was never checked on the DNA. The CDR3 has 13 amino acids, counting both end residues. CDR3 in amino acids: CASSPGTSGGFYH.

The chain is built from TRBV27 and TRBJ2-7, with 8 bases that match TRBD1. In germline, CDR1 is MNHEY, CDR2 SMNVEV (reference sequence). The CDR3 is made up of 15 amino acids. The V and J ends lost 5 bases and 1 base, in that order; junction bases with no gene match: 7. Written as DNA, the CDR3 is TGTGCCAGCAGTCCAGGGACAGGTGTATCCTACGAGCAGTACTTC. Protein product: CASSPGTGVSYEQYF.

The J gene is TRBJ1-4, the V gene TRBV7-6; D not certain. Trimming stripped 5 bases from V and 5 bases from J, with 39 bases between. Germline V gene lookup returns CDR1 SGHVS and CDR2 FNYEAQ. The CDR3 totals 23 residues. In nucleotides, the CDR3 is TGTGCCAGCAGCCCCCCCTATCCTCTCGATACTACCAGAGTGCTTATTCCGAATGAAAAACTGTTTTTT. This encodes CASSPPYPLDTTRVLIPNEKLFF.

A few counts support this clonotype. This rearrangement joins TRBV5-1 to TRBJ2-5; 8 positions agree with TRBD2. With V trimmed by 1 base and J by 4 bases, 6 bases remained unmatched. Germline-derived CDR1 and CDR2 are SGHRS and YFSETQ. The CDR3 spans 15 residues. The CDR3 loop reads CASSLTSGLGETQYF. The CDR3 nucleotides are TGCGCCAGCAGCTTGACTAGCGGTCTGGGAGAGACCCAGTACTTC.

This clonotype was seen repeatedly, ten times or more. CDR3 in amino acids: CASFPGPTWTDTQYF. The CDR3 nucleotides read TGTGCCAGCTTCCCCGGACCCACTTGGACAGATACGCAGTATTTT. The chain is built from TRBV7-2 and TRBJ2-3; no clear D. The V end lost 8 bases, the J end lost 3 bases, and 18 bases lay between the germline ends. Per the germline V gene, CDR1 is SGHTA and CDR2 is FQGNSA. CDR3 length: 15 amino acids.